This TCR beta chain is drawn from a study of PD-1 blockade in classical Hodgkin lymphoma. The table came from immunoSEQ multiplex PCR; TCRdb's copy has only in-frame clones and leaves some out. This sample has 20,000 to 30,000 clones; about 89% occur once, and the top ten carry almost 0.55%. This clone was observed once. CDR3 length: 12 amino acids. V was clipped by 1 base and J by 8 bases, with 9 bases between them. Germline CDR1 and CDR2: SQVTM and ANQGSEA. The time point is: newly diagnosed, previously untreated cHL patient sample. Researchers report purifying CD4+ T cells from thawed PBMCs by magnetic negative selection.

The TCR sequence derives from a human donor with classical Hodgkin lymphoma. The source material was CD4+ T cells from blood. This chain joins TRBV29-1 and TRBJ2-1; maybe TRBD2 (6 bases). CDR3 protein: CSVEGASDEQFF. CDR3 DNA: TGCAGCGTTGAAGGGGCTAGCGATGAGCAGTTCTTC.